This T cell receptor beta chain emerged from a study of metastatic and nonmetastatic thyroid tumors. Study at large: Across blood and tumor or nodule tissue, repertoires from malignant and benign thyroid patients were compared with one another.

Authors' methods: The study built a papillary thyroid cancer distant-metastasis classifier from CDR3 differences across clinicopathological groups. TCRdb reassembled clones from the PCR reads with MiXCR. The V and J calls, along with clone size, are taken from TCRdb and not from the paper's own processing. Of tens of thousands of clones in the sample, 9.5% to 13% were seen once. Thyroid surgery was preceded by no treatment in any patient. Sequencing used blood. This receptor was obtained from a male donor with papillary thyroid cancer or a benign thyroid nodule (not recorded which). Some clones in this sample may be carry-over from other donors' samples.

In nucleotides, the CDR3 is TGCAGTGCTAGAGGGACTATCGGTGAAGAGACCCAGTACTTC. Amino acid sequence: CSARGTIGEETQYF. V gene TRBV20-1 combines with J gene TRBJ2-5; D is perhaps TRBD2 (6 bases). This CDR3 contains 14 residues. Trimming shortened V by 1 base and J by 3 bases, and 12 bases separated the two germline ends. Germline assignment: CDR1 DFQATT and CDR2 SNEGSKA (reference sequence).